These 29 T cell receptor beta chains were sequenced from one sample in a study of T cell changes during pregnancy in multiple sclerosis. Profiled with immunoSEQ multiplex PCR; TCRdb holds only in-frame clones, not every one. The sample lists fewer than 15,000 clones, 88% occurring once. Sequencing used CD8+ T cells from peripheral blood mononuclear cells, obtained in the first trimester of pregnancy. All receptors come from a female donor with multiple sclerosis, enrolled in a pregnancy study.

The chain carries TRBV5-5 and TRBJ2-7; possibly TRBD2 for D (6 bases). V shed 6 bases and J shed 0 bases, with 16 bases lying between them. This CDR3 is built from 15 residues. Per the germline V gene, CDR1 is SGHKS and CDR2 is YYEKEE (reference sequence). The DNA of the CDR3 is TGTGCCAGCATCCCACGCGGGGCCAACTCCTACGAGCAGTACTTC. Translated: CASIPRGANSYEQYF.

The gene calls are TRBV9 and TRBJ2-3; unclear D gene. Trimming took 0 bases from V and 2 from J, leaving 7 bases between them. CDR1 is SGDLS, CDR2 YYNGEE, per germline. This CDR3 region has 14 residues. CDR3 region: CASSVGGNTDTQYF. DNA of the CDR3: TGTGCCAGCAGCGTAGGAGGTAACACAGATACGCAGTATTTT.

This sequence joins TRBV11-2 and TRBJ2-7; D is perhaps TRBD2 (6 bases). V was pared by 3 bases and J by 0 bases, with 9 bases between. CDR1 is SGHAT and CDR2 is FQNNGV in the germline V gene. The CDR3 totals 14 residues. The CDR3 DNA reads as TGTGCCAGCAGCTTCCCCGGGGGCTCCTACGAGCAGTACTTC. Translation gives CASSFPGGSYEQYF.

This chain connects TRBV18 to TRBJ2-1; D is perhaps TRBD1 (6 bases). From germline, CDR1 is KGHSH and CDR2 LQKENI. With 1 base removed from V and 3 bases from J, the gap between germline ends came to 10 bases. CDR3 length: 15 residues. The CDR3 region has the DNA TGTGCCAGCTCACCACGGACAGCACTCTACAATGAGCAGTTCTTC. Its protein is CASSPRTALYNEQFF.

The DNA for the CDR3 is TGTGCCAGCAGCCGTCGAGCCCCTGGGGCGACCCAGTACTTC. As protein: CASSRRAPGATQYF. V is TRBV7-9 and J is TRBJ2-5; D is possibly TRBD1 (5 bases). Per the germline V gene, CDR1 is SEHNR and CDR2 is FQNEAQ (reference sequence). Trimming cost V 5 bases and J 7 bases, with 17 bases left between them. This CDR3 region has 14 residues.

The chain recombines TRBV30 with TRBJ1-1, with D maybe TRBD1 (5 bases). Trimming removed 1 base from V and 4 bases from J, with 10 bases in between. There are 13 residues in the CDR3. CDR1 is GTSNPN and CDR2 is SVGIG in the germline V gene (reference sequence). The CDR3 bases are TGTGCCTGGAGTGGGAGGGGCTTCACTGAAGCTTTCTTT. It is translated as CAWSGRGFTEAFF.

V and J are TRBV27 and TRBJ1-1, with 11 bases lining up with TRBD1. In germline, CDR1 is MNHEY, CDR2 SMNVEV (reference sequence). The CDR3 length is 14 residues. The V and J ends lost 5 bases and 8 bases, in that order; junction bases with no gene match: 7. The CDR3 region is CASSPLGTGGEAFF. CDR3 nucleotide sequence: TGTGCCAGCAGTCCCCTTGGGACAGGGGGGGAAGCTTTCTTT.

In its sample, this clone was seen a few times. V and J are TRBV7-9 and TRBJ2-5, with TRBD2 identical over 11 bases. V dropped 5 bases and J dropped 5; count of bases not matched to a gene: 13. CDR3 length: 17 residues. Germline V gene lookup returns CDR1 SEHNR and CDR2 FQNEAQ (reference sequence). CDR3 sequence: CASSPGVLAGVVETQYF. The CDR3 DNA follows: TGTGCCAGCAGCCCTGGCGTACTAGCGGGGGTAGTGGAGACCCAGTACTTC.

This chain connects TRBV7-9 to TRBJ1-2; maybe TRBD1 (5 bases). CDR3 length: 18 amino acids. Germline lookup yields CDR1 SEHNR and CDR2 FQNEAQ (reference sequence). The V and J ends lost 3 bases and 5 bases respectively, with 25 bases between them. DNA for the CDR3: TGTGCCAGCAGCTTTAAGCGGGGCGTCTCCGACATGACTTATGGCTACACCTTC. As protein: CASSFKRGVSDMTYGYTF.

The chain uses TRBV2 and TRBJ2-7, with TRBD1 matching 9 bases. The junction had 3 bases not matched to a gene; V was cut back by 0 bases and J by 3 bases. This CDR3 comprises 15 residues. Germline V gives CDR1 SNHLY, CDR2 FYNNEI. This CDR3 is CASSEAGQGIYEQYF. DNA for the CDR3: TGTGCCAGCAGTGAAGCTGGACAGGGGATCTACGAGCAGTACTTC.

V gene TRBV2 combines with J gene TRBJ1-2, with 9 nucleotides matching TRBD1. J lost 6 bases, V lost 6 bases, and 8 bases had no gene match. CDR1 SNHLY and CDR2 FYNNEI come from the germline V gene. The CDR3 has 14 residues. The CDR3 spells CASSYTGGLNGYTF. CDR3 coding DNA: TGTGCCAGCAGCTACACAGGGGGCCTCAATGGCTACACCTTC.

The CDR3 DNA reads TGTGCCAGCAGGGGGGCAGGCCGAGGGACTGAAGCTTTCTTT. Encoded protein: CASRGAGRGTEAFF. The V and J genes are TRBV6-1 and TRBJ1-1, with a weak D call TRBD1 (6 bases). Germline V gives CDR1 MNHNS, CDR2 SASEGT. V lost 6 bases and J lost 5, with 16 bases in between. The CDR3 consists of 14 residues.

The chain recombines TRBV1 with TRBJ1-1; the table's D call, TRBD1, has no DNA check behind it. TRBV1 is recorded as a pseudogene. CDR3 length: 17 amino acids. The CDR3 region has the DNA TGCACCAGCAGCCAAGGGCTAAGGGGGCCCAACAACACTGAAGCTTTCTTT. Translating it yields CTSSQGLRGPNNTEAFF.

V usage is TRBV4-1 and J usage is TRBJ2-1; a possible D gene is TRBD2 (7 bases). Germline CDR1 reads MGHRA; CDR2 reads YSYEKL. V lost 4 bases to trimming and J lost 7 bases, with 14 bases between them. The CDR3 has 14 amino acids. CDR3 amino acids: CASSPRGGGNEQFF. The CDR3, as DNA: TGCGCCAGCAGCCCGAGAGGGGGGGGGAATGAGCAGTTCTTC.

By frequency in the sample, this clone is medium-sized (0.01 to 0.1%). The J gene is TRBJ2-3, the V gene TRBV6-4; 10 nucleotides agree with TRBD2. Germline loops: CDR1 MRHNA, CDR2 SNTAGT. Trimming at V came to 3 bases and at J to 4 bases, leaving 4 bases not matched to a gene. This CDR3 has 15 residues. The CDR3 region is CASSESSGGADTQYF. CDR3 DNA sequence: TGTGCCAGCAGTGAATCCAGCGGGGGGGCAGATACGCAGTATTTT.

The chain combines TRBV6-5 with TRBJ1-1, with 7 positions matching TRBD1. V lost 2 bases to trimming and J lost 4 bases; unmatched junction nucleotides: 10. The CDR3 spans 16 residues. CDR1 is MNHEY and CDR2 is SVGAGI in the germline V gene. The CDR3 DNA is TGTGCCAGCAGTTACCTTCCGACAGGGAAGCGCACTGAAGCTTTCTTT. Amino acid sequence: CASSYLPTGKRTEAFF.

J is TRBJ1-4 and V is TRBV28; D ambiguous. The CDR3 covers 12 residues. CDR1 MDHEN and CDR2 SYDVKM come from the germline V gene. The V end lost 5 bases, the J end lost 10 bases, and 11 bases lay between the germline ends. The CDR3 reads CASSPPRGKLFF. CDR3 coding DNA: TGTGCCAGCAGTCCCCCCCGCGGAAAACTGTTTTTT.

CDR3 DNA sequence: TGCGCCACGAATCGGGGGTACGTACTGTATAGCAATCAGCCCCAGCATTTT. Its translation: CATNRGYVLYSNQPQHF. The V and J genes are TRBV10-1 and TRBJ1-5; tentatively, D is TRBD1 (5 bases). Germline lookup yields CDR1 WNHNN and CDR2 SYGVQD (reference sequence). V dropped 10 bases and J dropped 0 bases, with 22 bases sitting between them. CDR3 length: 17 amino acids.

V gene TRBV7-9 combines with J gene TRBJ1-4; D is unresolved. Germline V lookup: CDR1 SEHNR, CDR2 FQNEAQ (reference sequence). This CDR3 contains 12 residues. V dropped 8 bases and J dropped 7 bases, with 11 bases sitting between them. The CDR3 coding sequence is TGTGCCAGCGGACTGGCAGTTGAAAAACTGTTTTTT. Encoded protein: CASGLAVEKLFF.

DNA of the CDR3: TGTGCCACCAGCAGAGGGACTAGCGGGGGGAATGAGCAGTTCTTC. It translates to CATSRGTSGGNEQFF. The chain employs TRBV15 and TRBJ2-1; TRBD2 aligns across 14 bases. Germline values: CDR1 LNHNV, CDR2 YYDKDF (reference sequence). The junction had 0 bases not matched to a gene; V was cut back by 1 base and J by 7 bases. The CDR3 runs to 15 residues.

CDR3 nucleotides: TGTGCCAGCAGGGCCGTGTTAGAGGGCACTGAAGCTTTCTTT. It yields the protein CASRAVLEGTEAFF. The chain joins TRBV28 to TRBJ1-1; D remains ambiguous. V dropped 6 bases and J dropped 4 bases, with 15 bases sitting between them. Germline lookup yields CDR1 MDHEN and CDR2 SYDVKM. This CDR3 is built from 14 residues.

The chain recombines TRBV10-3 with TRBJ1-3; perhaps TRBD1 as D (5 bases). The CDR3 is 17 amino acids. Germline V gene data show CDR1 as ENHRY and CDR2 as SYGVKD. V was clipped by 0 bases and J by 1 base, with 13 bases between them. CDR3: CAISESPRGESGNTIYF. DNA for the CDR3: TGTGCCATCAGTGAGTCCCCGCGGGGCGAATCTGGAAACACCATATATTTT.

The chain combines TRBV11-2 with TRBJ2-2; perhaps TRBD1 as D (5 bases). V was pared by 1 base and J by 5 bases, with 11 bases between. CDR3 length: 15 residues. Germline V CDR1 and CDR2: SGHAT, FQNNGV. The CDR3 reads CASSLVRVATGELFF. DNA for the CDR3: TGTGCCAGCAGCTTAGTCAGGGTGGCGACCGGGGAGCTGTTTTTT.

The V gene is TRBV29-1, the J gene TRBJ2-3, with D perhaps TRBD1 (6 bases). Germline V gene sequence: CDR1 SQVTM, CDR2 ANQGSEA. This CDR3 region has 14 residues. V was cut by 3 bases and J by 2 bases, with 12 bases left in between. The CDR3 loop is CSVEGTLNTDTQYF. The CDR3 region has the DNA TGCAGCGTTGAGGGGACACTCAACACAGATACGCAGTATTTT.

The V call is TRBV6-1, the J call TRBJ2-1; unclear D gene. This CDR3 spans 15 amino acids. Between the trimmed V and J ends, which lost 2 bases and 6 bases, there was a span of 14 bases. Germline loops: CDR1 MNHNS, CDR2 SASEGT. The CDR3 region is CASSETQTPPNEQFF. The CDR3 region has the DNA TGTGCCAGCAGTGAAACCCAGACACCGCCCAATGAGCAGTTCTTC.

This chain links TRBV28 with TRBJ1-5, with 7 bases identical to TRBD1. CDR3 length: 15 amino acids. The V segment lost 3 bases and the J segment 1 base; nucleotides outside the gene matches: 3. Looked up from germline, CDR1 is MDHEN and CDR2 is SYDVKM. CDR3 sequence: CASSFRTGSNQPQHF. The CDR3 DNA sequence: TGTGCCAGCAGTTTCAGGACAGGAAGCAATCAGCCCCAGCATTTT.

The chain combines TRBV28 with TRBJ2-7, with D perhaps matching TRBD2 (7 bases). The CDR3 contains 15 residues. CDR1 is MDHEN, CDR2 SYDVKM, per germline. The ends were cut back, 4 bases at V and 1 base at J, with 14 bases in the middle. CDR3 sequence: CASSSPGGPSYEQYF. The CDR3 DNA sequence: TGTGCCAGCAGTTCCCCGGGGGGCCCTTCCTACGAGCAGTACTTC.

This clone was recorded once. V gene TRBV29-1 combines with J gene TRBJ1-2; perhaps TRBD1 as D (6 bases). The ends were cut back, 4 bases at V and 5 bases at J, with 11 bases in the middle. CDR1 is SQVTM, CDR2 ANQGSEA, per germline. The CDR3 length is 12 residues. CDR3: CSVGGQGYGYTF. CDR3 DNA: TGCAGCGTTGGGGGGCAGGGGTATGGCTACACCTTC.

The rearrangement uses TRBV5-1 and TRBJ2-1; 11 nucleotides align to TRBD2. V trimming: 4 bases; J trimming: 5 bases; junction bases outside the gene matches: 2. Germline lookup yields CDR1 SGHRS and CDR2 YFSETQ. The CDR3 is 14 residues long. CDR3 loop: CASSEGLADNEQFF. The CDR3 DNA reads as TGCGCCAGCAGCGAGGGACTAGCGGACAATGAGCAGTTCTTC. The whole variable domain, remainder taken from reference TRBV5-1 and TRBJ2-1, is KAGVTQTPRYLIKTRGQQVTLSCSPISGHRSVSWYQQTPGQGLQFLFEYFSETQRNKGNFPGRFSGRQFSNSRSEMNVSTLELGDSALYLCASSEGLADNEQFFGPGTRLTVL.